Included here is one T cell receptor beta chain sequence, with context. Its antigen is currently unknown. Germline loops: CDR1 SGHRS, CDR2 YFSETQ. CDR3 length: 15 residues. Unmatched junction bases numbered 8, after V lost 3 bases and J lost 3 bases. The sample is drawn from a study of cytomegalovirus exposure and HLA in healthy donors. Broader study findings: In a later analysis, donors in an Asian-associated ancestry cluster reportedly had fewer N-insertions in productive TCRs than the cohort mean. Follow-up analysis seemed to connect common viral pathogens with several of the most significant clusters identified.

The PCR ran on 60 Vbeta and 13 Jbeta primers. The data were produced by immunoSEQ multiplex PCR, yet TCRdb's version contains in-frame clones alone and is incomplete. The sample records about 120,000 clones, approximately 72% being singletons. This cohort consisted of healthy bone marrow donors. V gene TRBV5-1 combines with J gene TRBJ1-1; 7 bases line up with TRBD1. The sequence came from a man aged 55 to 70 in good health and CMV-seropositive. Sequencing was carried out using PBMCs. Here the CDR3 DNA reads TGCGCCAGCAGCTCCACAGGGGACAGTTACACTGAAGCTTTCTTT. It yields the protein CASSSTGDSYTEAFF.